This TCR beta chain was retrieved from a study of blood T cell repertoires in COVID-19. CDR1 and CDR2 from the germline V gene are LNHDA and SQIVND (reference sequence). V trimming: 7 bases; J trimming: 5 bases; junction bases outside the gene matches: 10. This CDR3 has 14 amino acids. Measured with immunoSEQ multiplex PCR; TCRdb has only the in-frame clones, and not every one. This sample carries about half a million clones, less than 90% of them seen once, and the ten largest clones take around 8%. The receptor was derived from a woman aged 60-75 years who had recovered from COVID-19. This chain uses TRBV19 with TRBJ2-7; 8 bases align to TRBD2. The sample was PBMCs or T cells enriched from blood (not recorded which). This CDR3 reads CASTAVGGANEQYF. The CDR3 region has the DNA TGTGCCAGTACTGCCGTCGGGGGGGCGAACGAGCAGTACTTC.